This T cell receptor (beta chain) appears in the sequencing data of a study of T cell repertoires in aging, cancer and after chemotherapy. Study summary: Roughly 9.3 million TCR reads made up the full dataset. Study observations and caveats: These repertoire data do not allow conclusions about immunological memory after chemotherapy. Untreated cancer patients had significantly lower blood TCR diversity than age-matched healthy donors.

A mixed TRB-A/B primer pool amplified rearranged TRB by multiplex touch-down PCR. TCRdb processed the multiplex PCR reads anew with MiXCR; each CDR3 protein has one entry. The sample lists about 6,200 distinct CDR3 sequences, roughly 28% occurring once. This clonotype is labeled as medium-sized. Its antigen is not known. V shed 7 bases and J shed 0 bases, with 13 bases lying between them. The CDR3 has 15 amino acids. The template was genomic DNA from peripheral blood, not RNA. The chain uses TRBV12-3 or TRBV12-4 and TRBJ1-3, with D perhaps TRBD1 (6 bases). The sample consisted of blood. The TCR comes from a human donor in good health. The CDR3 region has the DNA TGTGCCAGCACCTCCAGGGGTTACTCTGGAAACACCATATATTTT. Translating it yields CASTSRGYSGNTIYF.